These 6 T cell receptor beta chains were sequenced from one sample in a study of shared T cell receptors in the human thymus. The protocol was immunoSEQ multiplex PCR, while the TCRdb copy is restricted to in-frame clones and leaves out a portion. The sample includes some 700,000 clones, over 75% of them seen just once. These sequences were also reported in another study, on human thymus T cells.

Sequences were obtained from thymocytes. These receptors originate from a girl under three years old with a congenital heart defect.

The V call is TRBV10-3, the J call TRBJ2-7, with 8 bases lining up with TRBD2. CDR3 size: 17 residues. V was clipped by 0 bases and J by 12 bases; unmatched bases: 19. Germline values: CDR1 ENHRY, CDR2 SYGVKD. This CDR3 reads CAISESGSACGGKELYF. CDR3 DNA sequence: TGTGCCATCAGTGAGTCGGGTAGCGCATGCGGGGGGAAGGAATTGTACTTC.

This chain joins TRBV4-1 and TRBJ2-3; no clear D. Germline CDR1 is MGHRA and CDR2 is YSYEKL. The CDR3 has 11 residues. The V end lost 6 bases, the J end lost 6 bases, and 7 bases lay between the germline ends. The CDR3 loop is CASRSTDTQYF. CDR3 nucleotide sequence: TGCGCCAGCAGGTCTACCGATACGCAGTATTTT.

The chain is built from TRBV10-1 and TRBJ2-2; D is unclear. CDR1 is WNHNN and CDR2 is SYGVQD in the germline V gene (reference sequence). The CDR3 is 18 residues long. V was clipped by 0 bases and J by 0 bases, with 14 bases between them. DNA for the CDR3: TGCGCCAGCAGTGAGTCGAAGAAGCCACGCGCGAACACCGGGGAGCTGTTTTTT. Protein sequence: CASSESKKPRANTGELFF.

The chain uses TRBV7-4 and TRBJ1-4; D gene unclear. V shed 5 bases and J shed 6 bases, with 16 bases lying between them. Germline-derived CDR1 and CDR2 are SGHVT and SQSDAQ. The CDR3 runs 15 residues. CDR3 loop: CASSHHDTYDEKLFF. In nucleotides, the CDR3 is TGTGCCAGCAGCCACCACGACACCTACGATGAAAAACTGTTTTTT.

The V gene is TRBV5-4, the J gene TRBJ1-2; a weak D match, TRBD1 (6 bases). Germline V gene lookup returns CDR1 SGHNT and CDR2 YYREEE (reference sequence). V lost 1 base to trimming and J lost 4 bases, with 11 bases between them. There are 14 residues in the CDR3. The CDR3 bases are TGTGCCAGCAGCTTGAACAGGGCGAGCTATGGCTACACCTTC. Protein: CASSLNRASYGYTF.

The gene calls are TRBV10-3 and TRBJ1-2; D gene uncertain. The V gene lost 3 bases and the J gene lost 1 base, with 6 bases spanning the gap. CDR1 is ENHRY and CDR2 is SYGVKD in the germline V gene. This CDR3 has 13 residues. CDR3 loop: CAISENSNYGYTF. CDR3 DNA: TGTGCCATCAGTGAAAACAGTAACTATGGCTACACCTTC.